These T cell receptor beta chains were read from a single sample in a study of blood T cells in healthy people across ages. TCRdb reprocessed the 5' RACE reads via MiXCR and lists one record per CDR3 protein. The sample has 1.5 million to 2 million distinct CDR3 sequences, around 42% seen once. The sample taken for sequencing was blood. The receptors stem from a human donor in good health. Each CDR3 is given without its conserved first and last residue. Where a row states a size, it is once, few, many or the class of an expanded clone; other rows omit it.

size	V	J	CDR3
-	TRBV3-1	TRBJ1-2	ASSQPHYGYT
-	TRBV29-1	TRBJ2-5	SAWEETQY
-	TRBV27	TRBJ1-1	ASSLFPGTAF
few	TRBV4-1	TRBJ2-7	ASSPRDTGSYEQY
-	TRBV20-1	TRBJ2-7	SAPIGLAAHEQY
few	TRBV6-6	TRBJ1-4	ASSPTDRSNEKLF
-	TRBV4-3	-	ASSQDPIMGRVLLYEQY
-	TRBV10-3	TRBJ1-4	AISESQGNEKLF
few	TRBV7-3	TRBJ2-1	ASSLTPGGQYNEQF
-	TRBV7-3	TRBJ2-1	ASMRGPNYNEQF
few	TRBV4-3	TRBJ2-3	ASSQDRVGGKDTQY
-	TRBV2	TRBJ2-3	ASSDRAGYLTDTQY
-	TRBV6-1	TRBJ1-2	ASSEALPPKLTDSGYT
-	TRBV6-4	TRBJ2-3	ASSDGGLSTDTQY
few	TRBV9	TRBJ2-5	ASSVDYGGVETQY
-	TRBV7-3	TRBJ2-1	ASSPDRVRNEQF
-	TRBV4-3	-	ASSQDRASRKETQY
-	TRBV28	TRBJ2-5	ASSPDGAETQY
-	TRBV4-3	TRBJ1-6	ASSPRDSSPLH
-	TRBV4-1	TRBJ2-7	ASSQEQQDEQY
few	TRBV3-1	TRBJ2-7	ASSQGRGDFYEQY
many	TRBV20-1	TRBJ2-5	SAVEWIQETQY
-	TRBV29-1	-	SVVGTRSAEQY
-	TRBV27	TRBJ1-5	ASSYQGPNQPQH
few	TRBV9	TRBJ2-5	ASSVQGQTLYNEQY
-	TRBV29-1	TRBJ2-2	SADTLGGELF
few	TRBV12-3/TRBV12-4	TRBJ1-6	ASSGRGGNYNSPRH
few	TRBV29-1	TRBJ2-1	SVCNRVGEQF
-	TRBV4-1	TRBJ1-1	ASSQDLILNEAF
few	TRBV10-3	TRBJ2-1	AITEGPPSYNEQF
few	TRBV10-3	TRBJ2-1	AISVGTGQNEQF